This is a list of T cell receptor beta chains from one sample in a study of blood T cell repertoires in COVID-19. Clones were read by immunoSEQ multiplex PCR, and TCRdb kept only the in-frame ones, dropping some. The table has about 190,000 clones, about 80% seen once. The specimen was peripheral blood. The receptor set was obtained from a man in his sixties with acute or convalescent COVID-19. CDR3s include the opening cysteine and the closing phenylalanine or tryptophan. A D gene is named only where the DNA matches it firmly. The size of a clone is reported for some rows only, either as once, few or many, or as a class for expanded clones.

V gene	D gene	clone size	J gene	CDR3 protein	CDR3 DNA
TRBV3-1/TRBV3-2	TRBD1	NA	TRBJ1-5	CASSQETGVNQPQHF	TGTGCCAGCAGCCAAGAGACAGGGGTAAATCAGCCCCAGCATTTT
TRBV24-1	TRBD2	NA	TRBJ2-7	CATSGVSGRGYEQYF	TGTGCCACCAGTGGGGTTAGCGGGAGAGGATACGAGCAGTACTTC
TRBV6-4	TRBD1	NA	TRBJ1-2	CASSEGQNYGYTF	TGTGCCAGCAGTGAGGGACAGAACTATGGCTACACCTTC
TRBV20-1	NA	NA	TRBJ2-3	CSASNPGSSTDTQYF	TGCAGTGCTAGTAACCCGGGATCTAGCACAGATACGCAGTATTTT
TRBV6-1	TRBD1	NA	TRBJ1-5	CASSEQGANQPQHF	TGTGCCAGCAGTGAACAGGGGGCTAATCAGCCCCAGCATTTT
TRBV6-5	TRBD1	NA	TRBJ1-1	CASSPGPGQGVGAFF	TGTGCCAGCAGCCCCGGACCGGGACAGGGTGTCGGAGCTTTCTTT
TRBV7-2	NA	NA	TRBJ1-5	CASSLTRNQPQHF	TGTGCCAGCAGCTTAACGAGGAATCAGCCCCAGCATTTT
TRBV7-9	NA	NA	TRBJ2-3	CASSLRASTDTQYF	TGTGCCAGCAGTCTCAGAGCGAGCACAGATACGCAGTATTTT
TRBV4-3	TRBD1	NA	TRBJ2-6	CASSQGYRGPEPGANVLTF	TGCGCCAGCAGCCAAGGGTACAGGGGACCCGAGCCTGGGGCCAACGTCCTGACTTTC
TRBV30	NA	many	TRBJ2-2	CAWNIVNTGELFF	TGTGCCTGGAACATCGTGAACACCGGGGAGCTGTTTTTT
TRBV21-1	NA	NA	TRBJ1-5	CASSAWALMMGNQPQHF	TGTGCCAGCAGCGCCTGGGCTCTTATGATGGGCAATCAGCCCCAGCATTTT
TRBV2	NA	NA	TRBJ1-2	CASSEAPRVYGYTF	TGTGCCAGCAGTGAAGCCCCCAGGGTCTATGGCTACACCTTC
TRBV7-3	NA	NA	TRBJ2-1	CASSLSGGSGNEQFF	TGTGCCAGCAGCTTAAGTGGTGGGAGTGGTAATGAGCAGTTCTTC
TRBV3-1/TRBV3-2	NA	NA	TRBJ2-2	CASSHFRETNTGELFF	TGTGCCAGCAGCCATTTCAGGGAAACGAACACCGGGGAGCTGTTTTTT
TRBV2	NA	NA	TRBJ2-3	CASSVNVGVGGTSTDTQYF	TGTGCCAGCAGTGTAAACGTGGGGGTAGGGGGAACCAGCACAGATACGCAGTATTTT
TRBV7-2	TRBD1	NA	TRBJ2-6	CASSLAQGKLSGANVLTF	TGTGCCAGCAGCTTAGCACAGGGGAAACTTTCTGGGGCCAACGTCCTGACTTTC